Following are 7 T cell receptor beta chains from one sample sequenced in a study of cytomegalovirus exposure and HLA in healthy donors. 60 Vbeta and 13 Jbeta primers were used in PCR. The table came from immunoSEQ multiplex PCR; TCRdb's copy has only in-frame clones and leaves some out. The data contain about 180,000 clones, 65% to 85% of them seen just once; the ten biggest clones take up about 1.4%. Sequenced material: PBMCs. The receptors originated from a girl between 5 and 17 years old in good health and CMV-seropositive.

The chain recombines TRBV7-9 with TRBJ2-1, with D possibly being TRBD2 (6 bases). Per germline, CDR1 SEHNR and CDR2 FQNEAQ (reference sequence). Trimming cost V 6 bases and J 6 bases, with 12 bases left between them. This CDR3 is built from 13 residues. CDR3 coding DNA: TGTGCCAGCAGTACGGGACTCCTCAATGAGCAGTTCTTC. Translated, it gives CASSTGLLNEQFF.

This clone was counted only a few times. This chain links TRBV27 with TRBJ2-1; 13 nucleotides align to TRBD2. The CDR3 runs 15 residues. Trimming took 5 bases from V and 8 from J; bases not matched to a gene: 6. Germline CDR1 reads MNHEY; CDR2 reads SMNVEV (reference sequence). The CDR3 here is CASSLGLAGPYEQFF. CDR3 bases: TGTGCCAGCAGTCTGGGACTAGCGGGACCGTATGAGCAGTTCTTC.

This chain uses TRBV7-3 with TRBJ2-3; D gene uncertain. The V end was cut by 1 base, the J end by 5 bases, with 7 bases between. The CDR3 extends over 13 amino acids. Per germline, CDR1 SGHTA and CDR2 FQGTGA. For the CDR3, the DNA is TGTGCCAGCAGCTTAAATTGGAGAGATACGCAGTATTTT. Its protein is CASSLNWRDTQYF.

This sequence joins TRBV18 and TRBJ1-1; D unclear. Trimming cost V 2 bases and J 0 bases, with 10 bases left between them. The CDR3 length is 15 residues. The V gene's germline CDR1 is KGHSH and CDR2 LQKENI. The chain's CDR3 is CASSPLWRMNTEAFF. The CDR3 DNA follows: TGTGCCAGCTCACCATTGTGGAGGATGAACACTGAAGCTTTCTTT.

V gene TRBV11-2 combines with J gene TRBJ1-2, with D perhaps TRBD1 (5 bases). This CDR3 spans 16 amino acids. Germline V gives CDR1 SGHAT, CDR2 FQNNGV. Between the trimmed V and J ends, which lost 6 bases and 0 bases, there was a span of 17 bases. This chain's CDR3 is CASSPISGGTNYGYTF. The CDR3 DNA reads as TGTGCCAGCAGTCCCATTAGCGGGGGAACTAACTATGGCTACACCTTC.

This clone has only a few counts. The chain employs TRBV11-3 and TRBJ2-1; D unresolved. This CDR3 region has 13 residues. CDR1 is SGHNT, CDR2 YENEEA, per germline. V lost 2 bases and J lost 4, with 6 bases in between. CDR3 nucleotide sequence: TGTGCCAGCAGCTTAAACCGGTACAATGAGCAGTTCTTC. It yields the protein CASSLNRYNEQFF.

This rearrangement joins TRBV9 to TRBJ1-1, with TRBD1 identical over 7 bases. Germline CDR1 SGDLS, CDR2 YYNGEE. The length of the CDR3 is 14 residues. The V and J ends lost 4 bases and 5 bases, in that order; junction bases with no gene match: 8. CDR3 nucleotide sequence: TGTGCCAGCAGCCCAAACAGGGGCGGGACTGAAGCTTTCTTT. This encodes CASSPNRGGTEAFF. The whole variable domain, filled in from reference TRBV9 and TRBJ1-1, reads DSGVTQTPKHLITATGQRVTLRCSPRSGDLSVYWYQQSLDQGLQFLIQYYNGEERAKGNILERFSAQQFPDLHSELNLSSLELGDSALYFCASSPNRGGTEAFFGQGTRLTVV.